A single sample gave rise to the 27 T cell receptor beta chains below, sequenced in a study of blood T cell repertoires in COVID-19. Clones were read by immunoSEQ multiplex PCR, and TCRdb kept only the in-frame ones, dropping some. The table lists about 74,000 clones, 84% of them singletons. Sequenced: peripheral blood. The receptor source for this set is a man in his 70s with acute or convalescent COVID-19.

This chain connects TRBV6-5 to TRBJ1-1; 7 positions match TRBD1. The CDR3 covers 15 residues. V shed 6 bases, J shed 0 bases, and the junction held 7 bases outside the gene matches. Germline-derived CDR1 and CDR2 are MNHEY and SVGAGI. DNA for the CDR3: TGTGCCAGCAGCTCGGAGGGGGCGGTGAACACTGAAGCTTTCTTT. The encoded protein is CASSSEGAVNTEAFF.

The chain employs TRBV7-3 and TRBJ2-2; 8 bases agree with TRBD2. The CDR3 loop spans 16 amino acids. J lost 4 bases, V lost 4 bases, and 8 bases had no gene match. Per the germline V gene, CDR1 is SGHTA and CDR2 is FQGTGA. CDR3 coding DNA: TGTGCCAGCAGCTCTCGGGGGGGGCTTGGCACCGGGGAGCTGTTTTTT. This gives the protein CASSSRGGLGTGELFF.

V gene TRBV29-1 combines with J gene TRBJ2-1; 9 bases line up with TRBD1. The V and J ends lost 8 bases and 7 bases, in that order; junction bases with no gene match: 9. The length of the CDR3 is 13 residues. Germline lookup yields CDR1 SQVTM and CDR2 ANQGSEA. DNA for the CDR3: TGCAGCTTCACCCCGGGACAGGGAAATGAGCAGTTCTTC. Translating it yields CSFTPGQGNEQFF.

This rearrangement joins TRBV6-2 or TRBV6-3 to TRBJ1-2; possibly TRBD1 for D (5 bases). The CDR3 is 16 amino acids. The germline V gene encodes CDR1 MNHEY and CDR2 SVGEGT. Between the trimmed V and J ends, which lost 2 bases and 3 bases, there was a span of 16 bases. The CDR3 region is CASSYLQGDPDYGYTF. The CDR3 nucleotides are TGTGCCAGCAGTTACCTTCAGGGTGATCCGGACTATGGCTACACCTTC.

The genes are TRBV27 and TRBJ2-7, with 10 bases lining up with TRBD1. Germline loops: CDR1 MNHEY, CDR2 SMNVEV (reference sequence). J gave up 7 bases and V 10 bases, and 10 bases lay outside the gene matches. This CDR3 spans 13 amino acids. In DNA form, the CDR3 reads TGTGCCACTTCGATGGGACAGGGGAGGGAGCAGTACTTC. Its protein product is CATSMGQGREQYF.

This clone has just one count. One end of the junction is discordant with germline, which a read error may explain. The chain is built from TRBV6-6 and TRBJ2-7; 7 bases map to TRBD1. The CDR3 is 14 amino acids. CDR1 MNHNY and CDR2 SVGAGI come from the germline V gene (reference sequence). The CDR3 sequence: CASSLTGSSSEQYF. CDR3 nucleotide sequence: TGTGCCAGCAGTTTGACAGGGAGCTCCTCCGAGCAGTACTTC.

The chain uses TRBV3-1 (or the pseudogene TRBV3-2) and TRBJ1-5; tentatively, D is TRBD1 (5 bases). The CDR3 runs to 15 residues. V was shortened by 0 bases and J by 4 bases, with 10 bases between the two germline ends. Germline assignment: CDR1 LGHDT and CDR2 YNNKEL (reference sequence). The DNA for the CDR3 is TGTGCCAGCAGCCAAGATAGCAGGGATAATCAGCCCCAGCATTTT. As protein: CASSQDSRDNQPQHF.

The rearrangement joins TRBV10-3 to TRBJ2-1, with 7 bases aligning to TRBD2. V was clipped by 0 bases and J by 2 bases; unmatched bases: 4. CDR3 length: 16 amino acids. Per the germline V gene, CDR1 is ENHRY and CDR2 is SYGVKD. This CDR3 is CAISESRGTTYNEQFF. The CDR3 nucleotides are TGTGCCATCAGTGAGTCTCGCGGGACTACCTACAATGAGCAGTTCTTC.

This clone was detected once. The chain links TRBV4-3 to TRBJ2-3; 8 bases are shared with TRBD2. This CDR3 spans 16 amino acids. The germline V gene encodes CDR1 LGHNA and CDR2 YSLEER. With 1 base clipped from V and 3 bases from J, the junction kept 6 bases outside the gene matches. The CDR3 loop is CASSQGGRGATDTQYF. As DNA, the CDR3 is TGCGCCAGCAGCCAAGGGGGGCGGGGGGCAACAGATACGCAGTATTTT.

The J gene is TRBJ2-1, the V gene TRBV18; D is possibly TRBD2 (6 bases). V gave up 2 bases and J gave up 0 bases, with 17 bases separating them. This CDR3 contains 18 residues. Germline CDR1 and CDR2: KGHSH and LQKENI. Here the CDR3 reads CASSPVGPGGSSYNEQFF. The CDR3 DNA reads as TGTGCCAGCTCACCAGTGGGACCTGGGGGGAGCTCCTACAATGAGCAGTTCTTC.

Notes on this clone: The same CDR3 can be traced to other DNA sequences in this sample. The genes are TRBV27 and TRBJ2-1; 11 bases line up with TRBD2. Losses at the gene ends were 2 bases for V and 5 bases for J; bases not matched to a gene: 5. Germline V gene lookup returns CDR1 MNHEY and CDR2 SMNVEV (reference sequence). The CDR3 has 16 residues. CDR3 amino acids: CASSLVASGRNNEQFF. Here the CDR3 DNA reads TGTGCCAGCAGTTTAGTAGCTAGCGGGAGGAACAATGAGCAGTTCTTC.

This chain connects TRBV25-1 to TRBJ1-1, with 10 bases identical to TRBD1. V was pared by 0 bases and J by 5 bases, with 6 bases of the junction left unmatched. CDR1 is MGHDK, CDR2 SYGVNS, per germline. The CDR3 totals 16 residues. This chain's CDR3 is CASSEYGDRGGTEAFF. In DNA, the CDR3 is TGTGCCAGCAGTGAATACGGGGACAGGGGTGGGACTGAAGCTTTCTTT.

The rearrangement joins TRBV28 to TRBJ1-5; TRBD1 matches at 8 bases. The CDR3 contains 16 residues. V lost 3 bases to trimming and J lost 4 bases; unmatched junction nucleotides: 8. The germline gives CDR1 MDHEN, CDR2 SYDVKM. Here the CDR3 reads CASSFRRGLGNQPQHF. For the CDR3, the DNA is TGTGCCAGCAGTTTCCGCAGGGGGCTCGGGAATCAGCCCCAGCATTTT.

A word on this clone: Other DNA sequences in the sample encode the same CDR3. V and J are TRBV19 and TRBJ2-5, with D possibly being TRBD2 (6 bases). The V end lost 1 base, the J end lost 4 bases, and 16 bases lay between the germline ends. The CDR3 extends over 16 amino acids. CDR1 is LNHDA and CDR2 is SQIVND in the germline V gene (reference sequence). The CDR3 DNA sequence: TGTGCCAGTAGTATAGTGGGGGGTGGCGGGCGAGAGACCCAGTACTTC. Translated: CASSIVGGGGRETQYF.

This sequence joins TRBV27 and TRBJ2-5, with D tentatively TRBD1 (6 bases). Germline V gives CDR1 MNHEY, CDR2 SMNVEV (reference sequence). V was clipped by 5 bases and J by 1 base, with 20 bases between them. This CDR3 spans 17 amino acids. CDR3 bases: TGTGCCAGCAGTAAAGGGGGTACGGGCCACTTCCAAGAGACCCAGTACTTC. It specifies CASSKGGTGHFQETQYF.

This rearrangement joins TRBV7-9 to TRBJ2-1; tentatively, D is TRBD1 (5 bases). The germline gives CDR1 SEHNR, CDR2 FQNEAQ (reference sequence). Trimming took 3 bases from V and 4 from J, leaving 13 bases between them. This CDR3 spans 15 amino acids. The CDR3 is CASSLWQGTYNEQFF. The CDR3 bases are TGTGCCAGCAGCTTGTGGCAGGGAACTTACAATGAGCAGTTCTTC. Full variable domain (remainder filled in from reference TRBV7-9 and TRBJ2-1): DTGVSQNPRHKITKRGQNVTFRCDPISEHNRLYWYRQTLGQGPEFLTYFQNEAQLEKSRLLSDRFSAERPKGSFSTLEIQRTEQGDSAMYLCASSLWQGTYNEQFFGPGTRLTVL.

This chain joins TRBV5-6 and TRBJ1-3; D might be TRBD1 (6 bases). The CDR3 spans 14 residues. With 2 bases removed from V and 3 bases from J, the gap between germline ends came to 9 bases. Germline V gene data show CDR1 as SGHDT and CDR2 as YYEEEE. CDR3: CASSLQGVGNTIYF. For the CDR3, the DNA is TGTGCCAGCAGCTTACAGGGAGTTGGAAACACCATATATTTT.

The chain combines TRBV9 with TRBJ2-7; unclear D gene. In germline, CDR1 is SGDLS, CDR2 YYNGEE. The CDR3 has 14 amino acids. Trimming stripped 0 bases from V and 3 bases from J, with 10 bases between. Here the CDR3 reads CASSVEAVGYEQYF. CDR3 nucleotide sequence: TGTGCCAGCAGCGTAGAGGCGGTGGGCTACGAGCAGTACTTC.

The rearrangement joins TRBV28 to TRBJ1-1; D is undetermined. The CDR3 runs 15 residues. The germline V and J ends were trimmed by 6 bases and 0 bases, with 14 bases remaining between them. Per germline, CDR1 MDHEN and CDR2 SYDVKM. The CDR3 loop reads CASSPSLSMNTEAFF. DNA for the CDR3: TGTGCCAGCAGCCCCTCGCTATCCATGAACACTGAAGCTTTCTTT.

Here the CDR3 reads CASSIQGDTGELFF. CDR3 sequence (DNA): TGCGCCAGCAGCATACAGGGGGACACCGGGGAGCTGTTTTTT. The chain employs TRBV5-1 and TRBJ2-2; 8 nucleotides line up with TRBD1. Germline CDR1 reads SGHRS; CDR2 reads YFSETQ. CDR3 length: 14 residues. The junction had 2 bases not matched to a gene; V was cut back by 4 bases and J by 3 bases.

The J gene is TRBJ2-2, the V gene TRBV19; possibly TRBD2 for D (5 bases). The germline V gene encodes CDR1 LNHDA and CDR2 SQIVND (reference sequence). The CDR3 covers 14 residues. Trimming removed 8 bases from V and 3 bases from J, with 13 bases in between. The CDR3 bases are TGTGCCAGTCGGGGTTTAAGGTACACCGGGGAGCTGTTTTTT. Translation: CASRGLRYTGELFF.

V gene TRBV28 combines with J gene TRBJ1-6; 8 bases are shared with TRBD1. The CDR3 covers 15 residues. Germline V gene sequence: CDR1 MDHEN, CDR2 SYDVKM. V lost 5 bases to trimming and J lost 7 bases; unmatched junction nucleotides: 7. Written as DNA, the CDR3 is TGTGCCAGCAGTGCCTCACAGGGGGAGAATTCACCCCTCCACTTT. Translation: CASSASQGENSPLHF.

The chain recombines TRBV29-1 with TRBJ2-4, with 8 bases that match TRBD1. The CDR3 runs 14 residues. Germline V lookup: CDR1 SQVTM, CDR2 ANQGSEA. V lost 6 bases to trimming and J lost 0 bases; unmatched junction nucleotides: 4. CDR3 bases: TGCAGCGTGGGGACAGGTTTAGCCAAAAACATTCAGTACTTC. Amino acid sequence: CSVGTGLAKNIQYF.

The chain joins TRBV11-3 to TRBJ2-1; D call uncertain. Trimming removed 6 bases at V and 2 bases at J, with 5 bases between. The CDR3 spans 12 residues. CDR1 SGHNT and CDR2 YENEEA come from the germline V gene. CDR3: CASSPTYNEQFF. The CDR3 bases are TGTGCCAGCAGTCCTACCTACAATGAGCAGTTCTTC.

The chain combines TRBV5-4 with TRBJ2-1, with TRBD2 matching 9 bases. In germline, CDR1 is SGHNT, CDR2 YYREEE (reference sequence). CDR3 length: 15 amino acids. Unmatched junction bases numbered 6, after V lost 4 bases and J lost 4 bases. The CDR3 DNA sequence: TGTGCCAGCAGCACGGGACTAGCAGAATACAATGAGCAGTTCTTC. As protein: CASSTGLAEYNEQFF. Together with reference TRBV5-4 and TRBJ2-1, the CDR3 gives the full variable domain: ETGVTQSPTHLIKTRGQQVTLRCSSQSGHNTVSWYQQALGQGPQFIFQYYREEENGRGNFPPRFSGLQFPNYSSELNVNALELDDSALYLCASSTGLAEYNEQFFGPGTRLTVL.

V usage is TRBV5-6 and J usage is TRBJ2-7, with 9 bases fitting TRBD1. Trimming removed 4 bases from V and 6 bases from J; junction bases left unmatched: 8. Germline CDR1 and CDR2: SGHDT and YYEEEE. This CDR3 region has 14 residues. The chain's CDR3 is CASSVRDRVPEQYF. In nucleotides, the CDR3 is TGTGCCAGCAGCGTCCGGGACAGGGTACCCGAGCAGTACTTC.

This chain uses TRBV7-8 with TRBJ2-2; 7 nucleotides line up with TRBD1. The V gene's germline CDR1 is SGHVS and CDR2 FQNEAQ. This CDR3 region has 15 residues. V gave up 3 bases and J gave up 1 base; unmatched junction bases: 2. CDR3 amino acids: CASSLGQMNTGELFF. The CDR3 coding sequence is TGTGCCAGCAGCTTGGGACAGATGAACACCGGGGAGCTGTTTTTT.